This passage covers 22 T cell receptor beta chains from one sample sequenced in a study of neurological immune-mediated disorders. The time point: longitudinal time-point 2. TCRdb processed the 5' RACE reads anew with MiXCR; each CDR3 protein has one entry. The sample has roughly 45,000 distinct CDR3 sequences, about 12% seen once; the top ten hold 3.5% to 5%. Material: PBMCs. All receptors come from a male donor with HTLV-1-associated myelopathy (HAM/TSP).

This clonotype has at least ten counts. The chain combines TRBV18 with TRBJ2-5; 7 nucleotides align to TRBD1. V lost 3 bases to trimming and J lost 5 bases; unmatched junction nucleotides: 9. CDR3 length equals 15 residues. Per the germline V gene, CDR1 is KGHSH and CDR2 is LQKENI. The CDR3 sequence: CASSPRTGRFETQYF. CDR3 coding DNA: TGTGCCAGCTCACCGAGGACAGGTAGATTCGAGACCCAGTACTTC.

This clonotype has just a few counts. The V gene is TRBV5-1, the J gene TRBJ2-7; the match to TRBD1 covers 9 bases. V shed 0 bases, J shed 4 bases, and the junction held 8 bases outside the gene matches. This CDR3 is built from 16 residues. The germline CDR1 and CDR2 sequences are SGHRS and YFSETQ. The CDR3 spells CASSLAAPGQGYEQYF. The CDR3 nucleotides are TGCGCCAGCAGCTTGGCTGCCCCGGGACAGGGTTACGAGCAGTACTTC.

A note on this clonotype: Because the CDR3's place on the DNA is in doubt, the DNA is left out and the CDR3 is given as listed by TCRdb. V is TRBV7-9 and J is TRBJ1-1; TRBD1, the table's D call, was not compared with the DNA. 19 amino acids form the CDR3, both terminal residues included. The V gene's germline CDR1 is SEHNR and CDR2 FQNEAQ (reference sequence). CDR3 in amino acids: CASSFYICSARTVNTEAFF.

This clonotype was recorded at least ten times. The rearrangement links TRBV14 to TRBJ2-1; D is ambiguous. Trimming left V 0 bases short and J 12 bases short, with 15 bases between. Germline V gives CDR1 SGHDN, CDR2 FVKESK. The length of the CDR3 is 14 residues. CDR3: CASSQDTSGVGQFF. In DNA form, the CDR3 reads TGTGCCAGCAGCCAAGATACCTCGGGCGTCGGGCAGTTCTTC.

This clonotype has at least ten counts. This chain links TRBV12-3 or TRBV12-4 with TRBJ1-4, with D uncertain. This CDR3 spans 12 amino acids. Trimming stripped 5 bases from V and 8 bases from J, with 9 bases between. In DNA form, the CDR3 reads TGTGCCAGCAGTCACATGTACGAAAAACTGTTTTTT. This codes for CASSHMYEKLFF.

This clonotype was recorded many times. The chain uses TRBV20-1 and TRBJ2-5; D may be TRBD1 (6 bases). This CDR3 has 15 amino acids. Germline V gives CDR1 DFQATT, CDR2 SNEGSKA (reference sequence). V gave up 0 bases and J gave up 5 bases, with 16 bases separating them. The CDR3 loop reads CSARDPRGVWETQYF. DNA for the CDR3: TGCAGTGCTAGAGATCCCAGGGGAGTGTGGGAGACCCAGTACTTC.

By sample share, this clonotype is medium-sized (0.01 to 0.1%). The CDR3 DNA follows: TGTGCCAGCAGCTTGGTGAGCGGGGGTTCCTACGAGCAGTACTTC. This translates into CASSLVSGGSYEQYF. The chain combines TRBV5-5 with TRBJ2-7; 8 bases are a match to TRBD2. V dropped 0 bases and J dropped 1; count of bases not matched to a gene: 3. CDR1 is SGHKS and CDR2 is YYEKEE in the germline V gene (reference sequence). The CDR3 has 15 amino acids. Full variable domain (missing parts from reference TRBV5-5 and TRBJ2-7): DAGVTQSPTHLIKTRGQQVTLRCSPISGHKSVSWYQQVLGQGPQFIFQYYEKEERGRGNFPDRFSARQFPNYSSELNVNALLLGDSALYLCASSLVSGGSYEQYFGPGTRLTVT.

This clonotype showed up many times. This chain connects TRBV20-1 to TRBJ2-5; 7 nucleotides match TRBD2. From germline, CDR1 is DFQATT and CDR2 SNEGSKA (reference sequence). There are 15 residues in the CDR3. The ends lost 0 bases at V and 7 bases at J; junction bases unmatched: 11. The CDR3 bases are TGCAGTGCTAGAGATTTCAGCGGGGCCTCCGGGACCCAGTACTTC. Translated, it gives CSARDFSGASGTQYF.

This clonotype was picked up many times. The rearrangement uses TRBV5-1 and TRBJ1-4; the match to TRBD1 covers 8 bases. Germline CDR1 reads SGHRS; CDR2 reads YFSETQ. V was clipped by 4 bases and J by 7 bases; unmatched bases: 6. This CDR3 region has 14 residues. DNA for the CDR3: TGCGCCAGCAGCACCGGGACAGGCGCTGAAAAACTGTTTTTT. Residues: CASSTGTGAEKLFF.

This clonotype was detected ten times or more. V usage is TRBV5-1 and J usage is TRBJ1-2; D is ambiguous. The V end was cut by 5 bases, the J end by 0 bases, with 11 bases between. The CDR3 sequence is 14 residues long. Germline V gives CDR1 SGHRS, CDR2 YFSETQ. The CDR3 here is CASSLGGSNYGYTF. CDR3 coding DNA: TGCGCCAGCAGTCTGGGAGGTTCTAACTATGGCTACACCTTC.

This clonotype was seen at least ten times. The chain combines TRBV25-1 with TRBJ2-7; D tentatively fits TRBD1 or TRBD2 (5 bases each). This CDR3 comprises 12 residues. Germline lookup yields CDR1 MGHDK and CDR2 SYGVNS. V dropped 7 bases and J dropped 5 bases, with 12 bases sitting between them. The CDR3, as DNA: TGTGCCAGCAAGGGGACGGTCGACGAGCAGTACTTC. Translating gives CASKGTVDEQYF.

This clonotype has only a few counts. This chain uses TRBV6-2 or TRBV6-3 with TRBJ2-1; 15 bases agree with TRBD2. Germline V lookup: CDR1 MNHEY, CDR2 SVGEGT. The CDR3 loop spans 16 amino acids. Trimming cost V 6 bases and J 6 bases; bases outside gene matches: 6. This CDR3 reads CASSGLAGGRGNEQFF. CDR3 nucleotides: TGTGCCAGCAGCGGACTAGCGGGGGGGCGCGGCAATGAGCAGTTCTTC.

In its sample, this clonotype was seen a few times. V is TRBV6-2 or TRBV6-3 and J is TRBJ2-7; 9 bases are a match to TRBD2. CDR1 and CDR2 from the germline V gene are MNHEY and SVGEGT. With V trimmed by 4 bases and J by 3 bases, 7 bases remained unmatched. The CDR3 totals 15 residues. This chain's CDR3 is CASSSFGTSRYEQYF. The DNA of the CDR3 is TGTGCCAGCAGTTCTTTTGGGACTAGCCGCTACGAGCAGTACTTC.

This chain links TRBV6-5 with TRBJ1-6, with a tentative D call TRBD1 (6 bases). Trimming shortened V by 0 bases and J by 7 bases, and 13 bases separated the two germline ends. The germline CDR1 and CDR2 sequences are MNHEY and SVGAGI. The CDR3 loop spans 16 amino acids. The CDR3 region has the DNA TGTGCCAGCAGTTACTCAGGACAGTCTAGGAATTCACCCCTCCACTTT. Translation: CASSYSGQSRNSPLHF.

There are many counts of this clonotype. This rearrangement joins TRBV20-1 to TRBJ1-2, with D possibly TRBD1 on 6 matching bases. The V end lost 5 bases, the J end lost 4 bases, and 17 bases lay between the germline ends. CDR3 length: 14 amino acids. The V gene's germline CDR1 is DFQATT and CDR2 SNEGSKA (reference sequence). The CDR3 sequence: CSAPRDTSSYGYTF. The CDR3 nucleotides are TGCAGTGCTCCTCGGGACACCTCCTCCTATGGCTACACCTTC.

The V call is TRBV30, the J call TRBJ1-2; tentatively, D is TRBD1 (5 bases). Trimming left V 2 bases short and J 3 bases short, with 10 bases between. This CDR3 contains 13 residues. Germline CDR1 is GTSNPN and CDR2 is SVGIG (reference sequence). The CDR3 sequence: CAWSQQVHYGYTF. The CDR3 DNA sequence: TGTGCCTGGAGTCAACAGGTGCACTATGGCTACACCTTC.

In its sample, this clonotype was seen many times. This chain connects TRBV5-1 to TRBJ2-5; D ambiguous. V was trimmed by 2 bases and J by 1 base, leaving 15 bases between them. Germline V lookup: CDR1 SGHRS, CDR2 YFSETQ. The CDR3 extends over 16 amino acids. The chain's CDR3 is CASSLTRASLQETQYF. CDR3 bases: TGCGCCAGCAGCTTAACCCGCGCGAGCCTCCAAGAGACCCAGTACTTC.

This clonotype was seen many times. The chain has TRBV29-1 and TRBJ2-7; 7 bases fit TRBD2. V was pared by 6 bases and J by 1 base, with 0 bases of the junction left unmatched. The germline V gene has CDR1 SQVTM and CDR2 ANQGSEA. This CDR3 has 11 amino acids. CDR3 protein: CSVGGSYEQYF. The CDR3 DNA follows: TGCAGCGTGGGAGGGTCCTACGAGCAGTACTTC.

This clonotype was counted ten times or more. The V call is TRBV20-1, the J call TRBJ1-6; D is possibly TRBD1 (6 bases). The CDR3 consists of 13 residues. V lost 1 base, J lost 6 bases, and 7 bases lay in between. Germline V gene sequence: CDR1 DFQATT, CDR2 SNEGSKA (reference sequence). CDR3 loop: CSARGTANSPLHF. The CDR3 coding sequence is TGCAGTGCTAGAGGGACAGCTAATTCACCCCTCCACTTT.

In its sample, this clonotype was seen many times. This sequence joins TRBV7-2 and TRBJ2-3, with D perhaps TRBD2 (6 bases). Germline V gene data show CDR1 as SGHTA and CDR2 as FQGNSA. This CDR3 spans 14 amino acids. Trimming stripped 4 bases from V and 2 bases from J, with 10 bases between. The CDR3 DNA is TGTGCCAGCAGCTCCCGGGGGTCCACAGATACGCAGTATTTT. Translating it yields CASSSRGSTDTQYF.

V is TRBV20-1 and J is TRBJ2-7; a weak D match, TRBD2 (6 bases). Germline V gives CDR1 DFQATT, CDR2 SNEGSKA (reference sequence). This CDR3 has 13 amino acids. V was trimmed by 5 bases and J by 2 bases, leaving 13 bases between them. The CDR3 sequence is CSAPGVLPYEQYF. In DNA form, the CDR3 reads TGCAGTGCTCCGGGGGTTTTGCCCTACGAGCAGTACTTC.

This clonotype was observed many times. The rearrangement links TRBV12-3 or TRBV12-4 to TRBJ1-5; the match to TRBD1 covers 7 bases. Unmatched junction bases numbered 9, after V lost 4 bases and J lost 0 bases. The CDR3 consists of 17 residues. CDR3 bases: TGTGCCAGCAGTTCCCCACTGGGACAGATTAGCAATCAGCCCCAGCATTTT. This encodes CASSSPLGQISNQPQHF.